The subject of this entry is one T cell receptor beta chain. Its specificity is unknown. The record originates from a study of cytomegalovirus exposure and HLA in healthy donors. General study findings and limits: Rare TCR sequences dominated, though some public TCRs recurred in many donors. Previous analysis showed most TCR beta V segments were productive about 87% or about 30% of the time.

PCR involved 60 Vbeta and 13 Jbeta primers. Libraries were prepared by immunoSEQ multiplex PCR; TCRdb keeps only in-frame clonotypes and omits some of them. Here the sample spans some 130,000 clones, around 75% being singletons. V lost 1 base and J 2 bases, leaving 9 bases between the germline ends. The length of the CDR3 is 14 residues. The germline CDR1 and CDR2 sequences are SNHLY and FYNNEI. The sequencing input was PBMCs. The sequence was collected from a middle-aged man in good health and CMV-seronegative. The chain combines TRBV2 with TRBJ2-7; D gene ambiguous. CDR3 bases: TGTGCCAGCAGTGAAGGTGTCCCCACCTACGAGCAGTACTTC. Its translation: CASSEGVPTYEQYF.